The clone carrying this TCR beta chain was seen a single time. From germline, CDR1 is WNHNN and CDR2 SYGVQD (reference sequence). Trimming stripped 6 bases from V and 4 bases from J, with 11 bases between. The CDR3 is made up of 13 amino acids. This record belongs to a study of cytomegalovirus exposure and HLA in healthy donors. The PCR contained 60 Vbeta and 13 Jbeta primers. The assay was immunoSEQ multiplex PCR, and TCRdb's table has in-frame clones only and misses some. The data hold 150,000 to 200,000 clones, with 77% observed a single time. The rearrangement uses TRBV10-1 and TRBJ2-3; D is perhaps TRBD2 (6 bases). The sequenced sample consisted of PBMCs. The receptor was derived from a female donor in good health and CMV-seronegative. CDR3 bases: TGCGCCAGCAGAAGATCTAGCGCAGATACGCAGTATTTT. It is translated as CASRRSSADTQYF.